The 29 T cell receptor beta chains below were found in one sample sequenced in a study of radiation and T cells in renal cell carcinoma. Time point defined: baseline pretreatment blood. Treatment here: 15 Gy SBRT to primary tumor, nephrectomy 4 weeks later. Assay used: immunoSEQ multiplex PCR; TCRdb lists only in-frame clones, some missing. The sample has 130,000 to 150,000 clones, around nine tenths seen once; the top ten hold about 11%. The specimen comprised blood, sampled from a patient whose treatment included radiotherapy and nephrectomy. These receptor sequences come from a woman in her 50s with renal cell carcinoma.

This chain uses TRBV19 with TRBJ1-2; D not certain. The V gene's germline CDR1 is LNHDA and CDR2 SQIVND (reference sequence). V lost 3 bases, J lost 8 bases, and 13 bases lay in between. CDR3 length: 13 amino acids. The CDR3 DNA follows: TGTGCCAGTAGTATTTCGGGCGTGAGAGGCTACACCTTC. Translation: CASSISGVRGYTF.

J is TRBJ1-2 and V is TRBV18, with TRBD1 as a possible D gene (5 bases). V was trimmed by 0 bases and J by 7 bases, leaving 12 bases between them. CDR3 length equals 14 residues. The V gene's germline CDR1 is KGHSH and CDR2 LQKENI. CDR3 amino acids: CASSPPEGRVGYTF. In nucleotides, the CDR3 is TGTGCCAGCTCACCACCGGAGGGGAGGGTTGGCTACACCTTC.

The rearrangement joins TRBV2 to TRBJ1-5, with unresolved D. This CDR3 is built from 15 residues. V lost 8 bases, J lost 0 bases, and 14 bases lay in between. Germline CDR1 is SNHLY and CDR2 is FYNNEI. CDR3 sequence: CASQSGPPSNQPQHF. DNA for the CDR3: TGTGCCAGCCAGAGCGGACCACCTAGCAATCAGCCCCAGCATTTT.

V and J are TRBV2 and TRBJ2-5; 10 bases are shared with TRBD1. This CDR3 is 14 amino acids long. The junction had 4 bases not matched to a gene; V was cut back by 5 bases and J by 4 bases. Germline values: CDR1 SNHLY, CDR2 FYNNEI. CDR3 region: CASSSDRGRETQYF. In DNA form, the CDR3 reads TGTGCCAGCAGTTCCGACAGGGGGCGAGAGACCCAGTACTTC.

The genes are TRBV6-6 and TRBJ2-7; the D gene could be TRBD1 or TRBD2 (6 bases each). The CDR3 has 13 residues. V was cut by 8 bases and J by 6 bases, with 17 bases left in between. Per the germline V gene, CDR1 is MNHNY and CDR2 is SVGAGI (reference sequence). The CDR3 spells CASGTGAPTEQYF. CDR3 DNA: TGTGCCAGCGGCACGGGGGCTCCCACCGAGCAGTACTTC.

The chain combines TRBV19 with TRBJ2-5, with D hard to call. The length of the CDR3 is 13 residues. V gave up 5 bases and J gave up 4 bases, with 11 bases separating them. Germline CDR1 is LNHDA and CDR2 is SQIVND (reference sequence). The chain's CDR3 is CASSPNSGETQYF. The CDR3, as DNA: TGTGCCAGTAGTCCAAATTCTGGAGAGACCCAGTACTTC.

This clone appeared once. The chain uses TRBV9 and TRBJ1-2, with 9 nucleotides matching TRBD1. This CDR3 contains 15 residues. Germline loops: CDR1 SGDLS, CDR2 YYNGEE. V lost 3 bases, J lost 8 bases, and 11 bases stayed unmatched. CDR3 in amino acids: CASSAGTGPGKGYTF. Here the CDR3 DNA reads TGTGCCAGCAGCGCCGGGACAGGGCCAGGGAAGGGCTACACCTTC.

About this clone itself: Other nucleotide sequences in the sample specify the same CDR3. The chain carries TRBV7-8 and TRBJ2-7; D is undetermined. V was pared by 7 bases and J by 2 bases, with 12 bases between. There are 13 residues in the CDR3. In germline, CDR1 is SGHVS, CDR2 FQNEAQ. CDR3 nucleotides: TGTGCCAGCAACAAACTGGAGCCCTACGAGCAGTACTTC. It translates to CASNKLEPYEQYF. Combining the CDR3 with reference TRBV7-8 and TRBJ2-7 gives the whole variable domain GAGVSQSPRYKVAKRGQDVALRCDPISGHVSLFWYQQALGQGPEFLTYFQNEAQLDKSGLPSDRFFAERPEGSVSTLKIQRTQQEDSAVYLCASNKLEPYEQYFGPGTRLTVT.

This chain joins TRBV19 and TRBJ2-7, with a weak D call TRBD1 (5 bases). Trimming left V 5 bases short and J 1 base short, with 9 bases between. Germline CDR1 is LNHDA and CDR2 is SQIVND (reference sequence). The CDR3 is 13 amino acids. In DNA, the CDR3 is TGTGCCAGTAGTTCAGGGATGTCCTACGAGCAGTACTTC. Translation gives CASSSGMSYEQYF.

This rearrangement joins TRBV27 to TRBJ1-4; TRBD1 matches at 11 bases. The CDR3 is made up of 16 amino acids. CDR1 and CDR2 (germline): MNHEY, SMNVEV (reference sequence). V shed 0 bases and J 8 bases; nucleotides not matched to a gene: 5. The CDR3 sequence is CASSLSKGQGEEKLFF. The CDR3 DNA follows: TGTGCCAGCAGTTTATCGAAGGGACAGGGGGAGGAAAAACTGTTTTTT.

The V and J genes are TRBV28 and TRBJ2-2; maybe TRBD2 (5 bases). Per germline, CDR1 MDHEN and CDR2 SYDVKM. Between the trimmed V and J ends, which lost 7 bases and 6 bases, there was a span of 9 bases. The CDR3 runs 12 residues. The CDR3 is CASTPRAGELFF. In DNA, the CDR3 is TGTGCCAGCACCCCGCGGGCCGGGGAGCTGTTTTTT.

The V and J genes are TRBV6-1 and TRBJ1-4; 9 nucleotides agree with TRBD1. V was pared by 1 base and J by 10 bases, with 4 bases of the junction left unmatched. Germline CDR1 is MNHNS and CDR2 is SASEGT. CDR3 length: 14 residues. Here the CDR3 DNA reads TGTGCCAGCAGTGAAGACCGGGACAGGGTAAAACTGTTTTTT. It translates to CASSEDRDRVKLFF.

This chain joins TRBV9 and TRBJ2-1, with TRBD1 matching over 7 bases. CDR1 is SGDLS and CDR2 is YYNGEE in the germline V gene. With V trimmed by 4 bases and J by 2 bases, 6 bases remained unmatched. This CDR3 spans 15 amino acids. The CDR3 DNA reads TGTGCCAGCAGCACTGGGGGACAGCCCTACAATGAGCAGTTCTTC. Protein product: CASSTGGQPYNEQFF.

The genes are TRBV6-1 and TRBJ2-7, with 8 bases lining up with TRBD1. The germline gives CDR1 MNHNS, CDR2 SASEGT. This CDR3 region has 16 residues. V trimming: 3 bases; J trimming: 4 bases; junction bases outside the gene matches: 11. The chain's CDR3 is CASSDPSGTGFYEQYF. The DNA of the CDR3 is TGTGCCAGCAGTGACCCTTCCGGGACAGGATTTTACGAGCAGTACTTC.

About this clone itself: This CDR3 is also generated by other DNA sequences in the sample. The genes are TRBV9 and TRBJ2-2, with no clear D. V was trimmed by 0 bases and J by 3 bases, leaving 6 bases between them. From germline, CDR1 is SGDLS and CDR2 YYNGEE. The length of the CDR3 is 14 residues. The CDR3 region has the DNA TGTGCCAGCAGCGTAGTAACAGACACCGGGGAGCTGTTTTTT. As protein: CASSVVTDTGELFF.

The chain is built from TRBV6-5 and TRBJ1-4; D is uncertain. The V end was cut by 6 bases, the J end by 8 bases, with 13 bases between. The CDR3 spans 13 residues. Germline CDR1 is MNHEY and CDR2 is SVGAGI. The CDR3 reads CASSRTAGEKLFF. The CDR3 DNA is TGTGCCAGCAGCCGGACCGCGGGCGAAAAACTGTTTTTT.

The rearrangement uses TRBV5-1 and TRBJ1-1, with D possibly TRBD1 on 5 matching bases. CDR1 SGHRS and CDR2 YFSETQ come from the germline V gene. The CDR3 consists of 15 residues. Trimming removed 2 bases from V and 2 bases from J, with 13 bases in between. CDR3 in DNA: TGCGCCAGCAGCTTCACCTCGGGGCCAAACACTGAAGCTTTCTTT. It yields the protein CASSFTSGPNTEAFF.

The V gene is TRBV6-1, the J gene TRBJ1-1; tentative D call: TRBD1 (5 bases). The CDR3 has 13 amino acids. The V and J ends lost 7 bases and 1 base respectively, with 10 bases between them. Germline CDR1 MNHNS, CDR2 SASEGT. The chain's CDR3 is CASTRVSNTEAFF. The CDR3 DNA sequence: TGTGCCAGCACCAGGGTATCGAACACTGAAGCTTTCTTT.

V and J are TRBV6-6 and TRBJ1-2; perhaps TRBD1 as D (6 bases). With 6 bases removed from V and 1 base from J, the gap between germline ends came to 9 bases. The length of the CDR3 is 13 residues. Germline CDR1 is MNHNY and CDR2 is SVGAGI (reference sequence). The CDR3 nucleotides read TGTGCCAGCAGGTGGACAGATAACTATGGCTACACCTTC. This sequence encodes CASRWTDNYGYTF.

V usage is TRBV7-9 and J usage is TRBJ1-1, with a weak D call TRBD1 (5 bases). Germline V gives CDR1 SEHNR, CDR2 FQNEAQ (reference sequence). The CDR3 totals 13 residues. Trimming removed 1 base from V and 3 bases from J, with 6 bases in between. CDR3 nucleotide sequence: TGTGCCAGCAGCTTAGAAGGGGACACTGAAGCTTTCTTT. Translation: CASSLEGDTEAFF.

V and J are TRBV5-1 and TRBJ2-4; 8 positions agree with TRBD2. With V trimmed by 1 base and J by 1 base, 7 bases remained unmatched. CDR1 SGHRS and CDR2 YFSETQ come from the germline V gene. The CDR3 loop spans 17 amino acids. The CDR3 sequence is CASSLPAGGDAKNIQYF. In nucleotides, the CDR3 is TGCGCCAGCAGCTTGCCAGCCGGGGGGGACGCCAAAAACATTCAGTACTTC.

The V call is TRBV14, the J call TRBJ2-1; the match to TRBD1 covers 7 bases. Germline CDR1 reads SGHDN; CDR2 reads FVKESK. The trim removed 4 bases at V and 9 bases at J, leaving 12 bases unmatched. This CDR3 has 15 amino acids. The chain's CDR3 is CASSPQVYRGAEQFF. The DNA of the CDR3 is TGTGCCAGCAGCCCCCAAGTATACAGGGGAGCTGAGCAGTTCTTC.

J is TRBJ2-7 and V is TRBV19, with D possibly TRBD1 on 6 matching bases. V was trimmed by 1 base and J by 3 bases, leaving 16 bases between them. The CDR3 loop spans 16 amino acids. Germline lookup yields CDR1 LNHDA and CDR2 SQIVND (reference sequence). This CDR3 is CASSIGPPGQNYEQYF. DNA of the CDR3: TGTGCCAGTAGTATAGGCCCTCCGGGACAAAACTACGAGCAGTACTTC.

Only one count was recorded for this clone. The V and J genes are TRBV11-2 and TRBJ2-7; D may be TRBD2 (6 bases). The CDR3 loop spans 14 amino acids. The V end was cut by 7 bases, the J end by 0 bases, with 13 bases between. Germline V gene lookup returns CDR1 SGHAT and CDR2 FQNNGV. The CDR3: CASNWDSTSYEQYF. Written as DNA, the CDR3 is TGTGCCAGCAACTGGGACTCCACCTCCTACGAGCAGTACTTC.

The chain couples TRBV4-2 to TRBJ1-6; no definite D call. With 4 bases removed from V and 6 bases from J, the gap between germline ends came to 4 bases. The CDR3 runs to 12 residues. Germline CDR1 reads LGHNA; CDR2 reads YNFKEQ. DNA for the CDR3: TGTGCCAGCAGCCTTCTTAATTCACCCCTCCACTTT. Protein: CASSLLNSPLHF.

This sequence joins TRBV28 and TRBJ1-5; weak D call: TRBD1 (6 bases). Trimming pared 5 bases from V and 0 bases from J, leaving 11 bases between. The germline gives CDR1 MDHEN, CDR2 SYDVKM. The CDR3 totals 15 residues. As DNA, the CDR3 is TGTGCCAGCAGTAGTCAGGGGTTTAGCAATCAGCCCCAGCATTTT. Translated, it gives CASSSQGFSNQPQHF.

In this sample, this clone turned up a few times. The chain uses TRBV2 and TRBJ1-1; the D gene is possibly TRBD1 (5 bases). Trimming pared 6 bases from V and 2 bases from J, leaving 13 bases between. This CDR3 spans 14 amino acids. The germline V gene has CDR1 SNHLY and CDR2 FYNNEI. The CDR3: CASSNQGANTEAFF. The CDR3 DNA reads as TGTGCCAGCAGCAACCAGGGCGCAAACACTGAAGCTTTCTTT.

V usage is TRBV7-9 and J usage is TRBJ2-5; 7 nucleotides align to TRBD1. The J call may not be correct, given that the DNA end is closer to TRBJ2-7. Germline values: CDR1 SEHNR, CDR2 FQNEAQ (reference sequence). CDR3 length: 15 residues. The CDR3, as DNA: TGTGCCAGCAGCTTGAGTGGGACAGCTTCCTACGAGCAGTACTTC. Its protein product is CASSLSGTASYEQYF.

In this sample, this clone turned up a few times. This chain connects TRBV18 to TRBJ1-1; tentative D call: TRBD1 (5 bases). The CDR3 is made up of 14 amino acids. CDR1 is KGHSH and CDR2 is LQKENI in the germline V gene. Trimming took off 1 base at V and 0 bases at J, with 6 bases between the two ends. CDR3 nucleotide sequence: TGTGCCAGCTCACCACAGGGGCTGAACACTGAAGCTTTCTTT. Amino acid sequence: CASSPQGLNTEAFF.